This is a list of T cell receptor beta chains from one sample in a study of shared clonotypes between healthy human individuals. Repertoires were generated with immunoSEQ multiplex PCR, while TCRdb's copy carries only in-frame clones and drops some. The top ten hold approximately 24% of the sample, which has about 700,000 clones, about 90% seen once. The sequenced material came from naive CD8+ T cells sorted from blood. The origin of the receptors is a man aged 25-45 years in good health. Both conserved end residues are trimmed from each CDR3. The D gene is left open where the match is weak. Part of the rows lack a size; the others show once, few, many or a class for expanded clones.

J gene,clone size,D gene,V gene,CDR3 protein
TRBJ2-1,.,.,TRBV7-6,ASSVETSSYNEQF
TRBJ2-2,.,.,TRBV7-9,ASSPPAYLPGELF
TRBJ2-5,.,TRBD2,TRBV27,ASSLLAGEETQY
TRBJ1-2,once,TRBD1,TRBV7-9,ASSLDPGQLDGYT
TRBJ1-2,.,.,TRBV5-6,ASSLGADSYGYT
TRBJ1-1,.,.,TRBV6-5,ASSLGSRGNTEAF
TRBJ2-1,.,.,TRBV7-9,ASSLVGGNEQF
TRBJ1-1,.,.,TRBV7-3,ASSLTAGLNTEAF
TRBJ2-1,.,TRBD2,TRBV7-2,ASSLAGGVYNEQF
TRBJ2-7,.,.,TRBV29-1,SVEEEAPYEQY
TRBJ2-7,.,TRBD1,TRBV7-9,ASSPSATGGASISYEQY
TRBJ2-1,.,TRBD2,TRBV29-1,SVAWTSGNEQF
TRBJ2-5,.,.,TRBV11-1,ASSSFSAGETQY
TRBJ2-4,.,.,TRBV7-2,ASSTGHGMGENIQY
TRBJ1-5,.,.,TRBV5-6,ASSLLNQPQH
TRBJ1-5,.,TRBD1,TRBV4-1,ASSQATGANQPQH